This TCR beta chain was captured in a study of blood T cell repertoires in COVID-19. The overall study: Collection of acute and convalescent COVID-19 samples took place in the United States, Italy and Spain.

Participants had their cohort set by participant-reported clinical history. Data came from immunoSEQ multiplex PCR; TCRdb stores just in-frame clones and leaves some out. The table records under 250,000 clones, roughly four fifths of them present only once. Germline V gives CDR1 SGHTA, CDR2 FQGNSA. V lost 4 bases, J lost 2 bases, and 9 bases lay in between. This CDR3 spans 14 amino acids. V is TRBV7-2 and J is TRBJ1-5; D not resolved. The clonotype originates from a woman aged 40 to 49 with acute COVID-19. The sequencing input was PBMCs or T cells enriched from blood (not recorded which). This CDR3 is CASSSGVGNQPQHF. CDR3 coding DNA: TGTGCCAGCAGCTCCGGTGTGGGCAATCAGCCCCAGCATTTT.